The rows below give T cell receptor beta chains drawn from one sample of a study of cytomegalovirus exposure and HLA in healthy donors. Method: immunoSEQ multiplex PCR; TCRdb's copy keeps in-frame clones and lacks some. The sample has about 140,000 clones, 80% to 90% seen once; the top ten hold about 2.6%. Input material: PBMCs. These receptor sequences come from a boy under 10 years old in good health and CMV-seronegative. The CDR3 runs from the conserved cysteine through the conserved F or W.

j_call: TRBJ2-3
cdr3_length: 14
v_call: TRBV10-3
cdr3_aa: CAISESGGTDTQYF

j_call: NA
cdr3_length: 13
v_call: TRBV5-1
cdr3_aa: CASGTGGTYEQYF

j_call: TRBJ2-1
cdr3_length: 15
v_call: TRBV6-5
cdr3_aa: CASSYAGDAANEQFF

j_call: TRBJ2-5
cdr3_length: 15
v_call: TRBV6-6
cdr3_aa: CASRARDRDQETQYF

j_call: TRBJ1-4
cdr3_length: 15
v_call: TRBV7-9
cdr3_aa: CASSFIRGRNEKLFF

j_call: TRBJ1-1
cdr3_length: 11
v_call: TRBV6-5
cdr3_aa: CASTRTGEAFF

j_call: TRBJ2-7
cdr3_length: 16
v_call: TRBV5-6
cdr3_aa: CASSVSLRGRFYEQYF

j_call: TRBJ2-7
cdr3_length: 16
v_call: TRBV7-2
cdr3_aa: CASRHVVRLSSYEQYF

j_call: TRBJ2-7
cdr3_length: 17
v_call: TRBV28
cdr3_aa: CASSLGPAGPPSYEQYF

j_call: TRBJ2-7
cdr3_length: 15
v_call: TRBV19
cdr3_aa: CASSTLAGVSYEQYF

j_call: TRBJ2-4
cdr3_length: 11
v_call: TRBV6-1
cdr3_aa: CASRGGNIQYF

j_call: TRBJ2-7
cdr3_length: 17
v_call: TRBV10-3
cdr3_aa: CAISDPGTGTSDIRQYF

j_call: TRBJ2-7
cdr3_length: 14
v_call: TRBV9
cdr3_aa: CASSPGTGDHEQYF

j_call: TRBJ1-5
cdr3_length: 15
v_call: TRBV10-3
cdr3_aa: CAISGGRDRDQPQHF

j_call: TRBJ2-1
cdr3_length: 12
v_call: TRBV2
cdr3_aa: CASIPQGGQQFF

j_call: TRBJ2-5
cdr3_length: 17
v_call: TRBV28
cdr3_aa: CASTKMRLAGGGETQYF

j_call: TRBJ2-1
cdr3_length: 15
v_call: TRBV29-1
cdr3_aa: CSVEGGLAGPNEQFF

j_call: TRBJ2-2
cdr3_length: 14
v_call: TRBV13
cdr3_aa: CASSRQGVSGELFF

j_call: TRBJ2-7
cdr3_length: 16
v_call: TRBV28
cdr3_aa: CASSIFSGATDYEQYF

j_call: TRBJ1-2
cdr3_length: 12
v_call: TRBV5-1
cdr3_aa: CASSFEAYGYTF

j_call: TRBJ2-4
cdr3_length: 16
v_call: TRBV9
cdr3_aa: CASSVSLPGAKNIQYF

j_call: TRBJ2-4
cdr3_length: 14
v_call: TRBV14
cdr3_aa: CASSLQAGQNIQYF

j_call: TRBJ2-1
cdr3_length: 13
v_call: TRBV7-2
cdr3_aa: CASSSQKAGVGFF